This TCR beta chain derives from a study of control samples from healthy donors and cancer patients. Measured with immunoSEQ multiplex PCR; TCRdb has only the in-frame clones, and not every one. The top ten hold roughly 2.5% of the sample, which has some 110,000 clones, around 89% seen once. J lost 3 bases, V lost 5 bases, and 6 bases had no gene match. The CDR3 spans 15 residues. Germline V CDR1 and CDR2: SGHVS, FQNEAQ. This clone occurred once. The chain has TRBV7-8 and TRBJ1-4; 7 positions match TRBD1. The receptor was isolated from a woman aged 70-85 years in good health. The source material was blood. CDR3 nucleotides: TGTGCCAGCAGCAAAGGGGACAGATCTAATGAAAAACTGTTTTTT. It yields the protein CASSKGDRSNEKLFF. Full variable domain (remainder filled in from reference TRBV7-8 and TRBJ1-4): GAGVSQSPRYKVAKRGQDVALRCDPISGHVSLFWYQQALGQGPEFLTYFQNEAQLDKSGLPSDRFFAERPEGSVSTLKIQRTQQEDSAVYLCASSKGDRSNEKLFFGSGTQLSVL.